The 32 T cell receptor beta chains below all came from one sample that was sequenced in a study of control samples from healthy donors and cancer patients. Profiled with immunoSEQ multiplex PCR; TCRdb holds only in-frame clones, not every one. The table lists about 190,000 clones, about 89% of them singletons, with approximately 1.8% in the top ten. Sequencing used blood. The receptors shown here come from a man aged 30 to 39 in good health.

This clone was detected a few times. The genes are TRBV11-2 and TRBJ2-1; 9 positions match TRBD2. V was pared by 5 bases and J by 7 bases, with 15 bases of the junction left unmatched. The CDR3 totals 17 residues. Germline values: CDR1 SGHAT, CDR2 FQNNGV. CDR3 residues: CASSPDLLAGRKNEQFF. CDR3 coding DNA: TGTGCCAGCAGCCCGGATTTGCTAGCGGGGAGGAAAAATGAGCAGTTCTTC.

The chain is built from TRBV5-6 and TRBJ1-4; 7 nucleotides match TRBD1. CDR1 is SGHDT and CDR2 is YYEEEE in the germline V gene. CDR3 length equals 15 residues. V shed 3 bases and J 8 bases; nucleotides not matched to a gene: 10. CDR3 DNA: TGTGCCAGCAGCTCTCAGGGGGTAGAGAGAGAAAAACTGTTTTTT. It yields the protein CASSSQGVEREKLFF.

This chain links TRBV5-6 with TRBJ1-5; a possible D gene is TRBD1 (5 bases). CDR3 length equals 18 residues. Germline assignment: CDR1 SGHDT and CDR2 YYEEEE. V was trimmed by 0 bases and J by 6 bases, leaving 22 bases between them. Written as DNA, the CDR3 is TGTGCCAGCAGCTTGGGGGGACGTGGGGCGATGGGAACTCAGCCCCAGCATTTT. The encoded protein is CASSLGGRGAMGTQPQHF.

In its sample, this clone was seen once. V and J are TRBV15 and TRBJ1-4; no firm D call. The CDR3 has 13 amino acids. The ends were cut back, 2 bases at V and 3 bases at J, with 4 bases in the middle. The germline gives CDR1 LNHNV, CDR2 YYDKDF (reference sequence). The CDR3 nucleotides read TGTGCCACCAGCAGACAGGCTAATGAAAAACTGTTTTTT. Its protein product is CATSRQANEKLFF.

V gene TRBV5-1 combines with J gene TRBJ1-6, with 7 nucleotides matching TRBD1. V lost 6 bases, J lost 7 bases, and 13 bases stayed unmatched. This CDR3 is built from 16 residues. Germline CDR1 and CDR2: SGHRS and YFSETQ. CDR3 loop: CASKGDSSLTNSPLHF. Here the CDR3 DNA reads TGCGCCAGCAAAGGGGACAGCTCCCTTACCAATTCACCCCTCCACTTT.

V usage is TRBV4-1 and J usage is TRBJ1-4, with TRBD1 as a possible D gene (5 bases). This CDR3 has 15 amino acids. V was cut by 4 bases and J by 7 bases, with 16 bases left in between. Per germline, CDR1 MGHRA and CDR2 YSYEKL. The DNA for the CDR3 is TGCGCCAGCAGCCCAACTCATTCAAGGGGTGAAAAACTGTTTTTT. Translation: CASSPTHSRGEKLFF.

This chain joins TRBV30 and TRBJ2-7; D gene ambiguous. Germline-derived CDR1 and CDR2 are GTSNPN and SVGIG (reference sequence). Trimming removed 0 bases at V and 7 bases at J, with 10 bases between. CDR3 length: 12 residues. The CDR3 nucleotides read TGTGCCTGGAGTGTTCAAGACCGGGAGCAGTACTTC. Protein: CAWSVQDREQYF. Looking up the rest from reference TRBV30 and TRBJ2-7 gives the full variable domain: SQTIHQWPATLVQPVGSPLSLECTVEGTSNPNLYWYRQAAGRGLQLLFYSVGIGQISSEVPQNLSASRPQDRQFILSSKKLLLSDSGFYLCAWSVQDREQYFGPGTRLTVT.

Remarks on this clone: This CDR3 is also generated by other DNA sequences in the sample. CDR3 DNA sequence: TGTGCCAGCAGCTTGGAACAGTATAATTCACCCCTCCACTTT. Its translation: CASSLEQYNSPLHF. The genes are TRBV7-9 and TRBJ1-6; D gene uncertain. This CDR3 has 14 amino acids. CDR1 and CDR2 from the germline V gene are SEHNR and FQNEAQ (reference sequence). V was pared by 3 bases and J by 4 bases, with 7 bases between.

The rearrangement joins TRBV6-5 to TRBJ2-7, with TRBD2 as a possible D gene (7 bases). CDR1 MNHEY and CDR2 SVGAGI come from the germline V gene. V was clipped by 2 bases and J by 4 bases, with 12 bases between them. The CDR3 runs to 14 residues. CDR3 nucleotides: TGTGCCAGCAGTTACGGGGGGAGGGGGTACGAGCAGTACTTC. This codes for CASSYGGRGYEQYF.

The DNA of the CDR3 is TGTGCCAGCAAGGGCTGGACTAGCGGGTCCTACGAGCAGTACTTC. As protein: CASKGWTSGSYEQYF. The chain has TRBV27 and TRBJ2-7; 11 bases fit TRBD2. The CDR3 covers 15 residues. J gave up 1 base and V 7 bases, and 6 bases lay outside the gene matches. The germline CDR1 and CDR2 sequences are MNHEY and SMNVEV (reference sequence).

The V call is TRBV30, the J call TRBJ1-2; D not certain. The CDR3 loop spans 11 amino acids. The germline CDR1 and CDR2 sequences are GTSNPN and SVGIG (reference sequence). Trimming cost V 1 base and J 8 bases, with 8 bases left between them. CDR3 in amino acids: CAWSAGGGYTF. In DNA form, the CDR3 reads TGTGCCTGGAGTGCAGGAGGGGGCTACACCTTC.

V is TRBV28 and J is TRBJ2-2, with D possibly being TRBD1 (6 bases). Germline V gives CDR1 MDHEN, CDR2 SYDVKM. Trimming cost V 1 base and J 4 bases, with 13 bases left between them. CDR3 size: 16 residues. CDR3 residues: CASSLSGRGVTGELFF. The CDR3 nucleotides read TGTGCCAGCAGTTTATCTGGCAGGGGTGTCACCGGGGAGCTGTTTTTT.

The chain combines TRBV4-2 with TRBJ1-6; D remains unclear. Trimming pared 0 bases from V and 8 bases from J, leaving 8 bases between. Germline CDR1 reads LGHNA; CDR2 reads YNFKEQ. The CDR3 spans 14 residues. The DNA for the CDR3 is TGTGCCAGCAGCCAAGATATCGGGGATTCACCCCTCCACTTT. It specifies CASSQDIGDSPLHF.

This chain connects TRBV7-8 to TRBJ2-2, with D hard to call. Between the trimmed V and J ends, which lost 3 bases and 0 bases, there was a span of 8 bases. The germline V gene has CDR1 SGHVS and CDR2 FQNEAQ. The CDR3 consists of 15 residues. The CDR3 DNA follows: TGTGCCAGCAGCTTGGCACCCGCGAACACCGGGGAGCTGTTTTTT. Translating it yields CASSLAPANTGELFF.

This clone came up once. The CDR3 coding sequence is TGTGCCAGCCGATTCGACAGGGGCTACAATGAGCAGTTCTTC. Translation: CASRFDRGYNEQFF. The chain employs TRBV27 and TRBJ2-1; TRBD1 matches 8 bases. J was trimmed by 3 bases and V by 8 bases; bases with no gene match: 6. This CDR3 region has 14 residues. CDR1 and CDR2 from the germline V gene are MNHEY and SMNVEV (reference sequence).

The chain employs TRBV3-1 (or the pseudogene TRBV3-2) and TRBJ2-2, with 8 bases identical to TRBD2. Germline V gives CDR1 LGHDT, CDR2 YNNKEL (reference sequence). CDR3 size: 16 residues. V dropped 4 bases and J dropped 4; count of bases not matched to a gene: 8. The CDR3 spells CASSLLGGGFTGELFF. The CDR3, as DNA: TGTGCCAGCAGCCTTCTTGGCGGGGGGTTCACCGGGGAGCTGTTTTTT.

The table lists this clone with a count of one. The chain uses TRBV27 and TRBJ2-1; 13 positions match TRBD2. V gave up 4 bases and J gave up 5 bases; unmatched junction bases: 11. This CDR3 comprises 18 residues. The germline CDR1 and CDR2 sequences are MNHEY and SMNVEV (reference sequence). This chain's CDR3 is CASSSSIGLAGVHNEQFF. CDR3 sequence (DNA): TGTGCCAGCAGTTCCTCAATTGGACTAGCGGGGGTGCACAATGAGCAGTTCTTC.

The V gene is TRBV18, the J gene TRBJ2-1, with 9 bases matching TRBD2. The CDR3 consists of 13 residues. J gave up 7 bases and V 2 bases, and 0 bases lay outside the gene matches. Germline V lookup: CDR1 KGHSH, CDR2 LQKENI. The CDR3 nucleotides read TGTGCCAGCTCACCAAGCGGGGGGAATGAGCAGTTCTTC. Encoded protein: CASSPSGGNEQFF.

The CDR3 DNA follows: TGTGCCAGCAGTTACTCGGGGCGGGTGAGCTCCTACGAGCAGTACTTC. Its protein is CASSYSGRVSSYEQYF. J is TRBJ2-7 and V is TRBV6-5; D may correspond to TRBD1 or TRBD2 (5 bases each). CDR1 and CDR2 from the germline V gene are MNHEY and SVGAGI. Trimming took off 0 bases at V and 0 bases at J, with 12 bases between the two ends. This CDR3 is 16 amino acids long.

V is TRBV9 and J is TRBJ1-1; weak D call: TRBD1 (5 bases). This CDR3 is 13 amino acids long. CDR1 and CDR2 from the germline V gene are SGDLS and YYNGEE. Deletions cut 0 bases from V and 11 bases from J, with 14 bases between. CDR3 loop: CASSVDEGPRAFF. DNA for the CDR3: TGTGCCAGCAGCGTAGACGAGGGACCGAGGGCTTTCTTT.

This sequence joins TRBV19 and TRBJ1-6; D ambiguous. In germline, CDR1 is LNHDA, CDR2 SQIVND (reference sequence). This CDR3 spans 13 amino acids. The V and J ends lost 0 bases and 10 bases respectively, with 7 bases between them. DNA for the CDR3: TGTGCCAGTAGTATAGATCCGAGGTCACCCCTCCACTTT. It specifies CASSIDPRSPLHF.

The gene calls are TRBV5-1 and TRBJ1-2; D remains unclear. CDR1 and CDR2 from the germline V gene are SGHRS and YFSETQ. V lost 1 base and J 3 bases, leaving 7 bases between the germline ends. There are 13 residues in the CDR3. DNA for the CDR3: TGCGCCAGCAGCTTGACACCCGACTATGGCTACACCTTC. This sequence encodes CASSLTPDYGYTF.

The chain combines TRBV4-2 with TRBJ2-7, with D unclear. CDR1 LGHNA and CDR2 YNFKEQ come from the germline V gene. V gave up 1 base and J gave up 2 bases, with 9 bases separating them. The CDR3 runs 14 residues. The CDR3 sequence: CASSQAGKTYEQYF. The DNA of the CDR3 is TGTGCCAGCAGCCAAGCGGGCAAAACCTACGAGCAGTACTTC.

This clone was found once. This chain connects TRBV19 to TRBJ1-5; no clear D. In germline, CDR1 is LNHDA, CDR2 SQIVND (reference sequence). Trimming pared 2 bases from V and 8 bases from J, leaving 7 bases between. The CDR3 length is 12 residues. CDR3 sequence reads: CASSIPAEPQHF. The CDR3 region has the DNA TGTGCCAGTAGTATACCGGCTGAGCCCCAGCATTTT.

V gene TRBV9 combines with J gene TRBJ1-1, with D uncertain. Germline CDR1 and CDR2: SGDLS and YYNGEE. V was pared by 3 bases and J by 4 bases, with 16 bases between. CDR3 length equals 15 residues. CDR3 amino acids: CASSAHLLGGTEAFF. The CDR3 DNA reads TGTGCCAGCAGCGCCCACCTTTTAGGAGGCACTGAAGCTTTCTTT.

V is TRBV28 and J is TRBJ1-2; possibly TRBD1 for D (5 bases). The ends were cut back, 3 bases at V and 4 bases at J, with 6 bases in the middle. Germline V CDR1 and CDR2: MDHEN, SYDVKM. This CDR3 region has 12 residues. CDR3 coding DNA: TGTGCCAGCAGTTTGGGGGGCTATGGCTACACCTTC. Amino acid sequence: CASSLGGYGYTF.

The CDR3 loop is CASSLVQVTVREKLFF. The CDR3 coding sequence is TGTGCCAGCAGCTTGGTACAGGTTACGGTTAGGGAAAAACTGTTTTTT. V is TRBV5-5 and J is TRBJ1-4; TRBD1 is a possible D gene (5 bases). Germline loops: CDR1 SGHKS, CDR2 YYEKEE (reference sequence). V was shortened by 0 bases and J by 8 bases, with 17 bases between the two germline ends. This CDR3 contains 16 residues.

The V call is TRBV7-9, the J call TRBJ1-1, with a weak D call TRBD1 (6 bases). The CDR3 contains 17 residues. Germline CDR1 SEHNR, CDR2 FQNEAQ (reference sequence). V was cut by 3 bases and J by 0 bases, with 17 bases left in between. CDR3 loop: CASSLGTSPYLNTEAFF. The CDR3 nucleotides are TGTGCCAGCAGCTTGGGGACATCGCCCTACTTGAACACTGAAGCTTTCTTT.

This rearrangement joins TRBV3-1 (or the pseudogene TRBV3-2) to TRBJ2-7; D not resolved. The CDR3 is 15 amino acids. The germline V gene has CDR1 LGHDT and CDR2 YNNKEL (reference sequence). With 0 bases removed from V and 5 bases from J, the gap between germline ends came to 14 bases. CDR3 residues: CASSQDTLRGNEQYF. The DNA of the CDR3 is TGTGCCAGCAGCCAAGACACTCTGCGAGGAAACGAGCAGTACTTC.

The chain carries TRBV21-1 and TRBJ1-5. TRBV21-1 is an annotated pseudogene. The CDR3 is made up of 18 amino acids. The CDR3 coding sequence is TGTGCCAGCAGCAAAGAGGTTTTAAGTCGTCGGGTACATCAGCCCCAGCATTTT. It yields the protein CASSKEVLSRRVHQPQHF.

V usage is TRBV6-5 and J usage is TRBJ1-2, with D hard to call. Per germline, CDR1 MNHEY and CDR2 SVGAGI. This CDR3 spans 12 amino acids. Trimming pared 9 bases from V and 5 bases from J, leaving 13 bases between. In nucleotides, the CDR3 is TGTGCCAGTAGGGATGGCGGGTATGGCTACACCTTC. This translates into CASRDGGYGYTF.

This chain connects TRBV27 to TRBJ1-6; D remains ambiguous. This CDR3 has 13 residues. Trimming removed 0 bases from V and 14 bases from J, with 11 bases in between. Germline values: CDR1 MNHEY, CDR2 SMNVEV (reference sequence). The CDR3 is CASSLSRVGSLHF. DNA of the CDR3: TGTGCCAGCAGTTTATCGAGAGTGGGATCCCTCCACTTT.